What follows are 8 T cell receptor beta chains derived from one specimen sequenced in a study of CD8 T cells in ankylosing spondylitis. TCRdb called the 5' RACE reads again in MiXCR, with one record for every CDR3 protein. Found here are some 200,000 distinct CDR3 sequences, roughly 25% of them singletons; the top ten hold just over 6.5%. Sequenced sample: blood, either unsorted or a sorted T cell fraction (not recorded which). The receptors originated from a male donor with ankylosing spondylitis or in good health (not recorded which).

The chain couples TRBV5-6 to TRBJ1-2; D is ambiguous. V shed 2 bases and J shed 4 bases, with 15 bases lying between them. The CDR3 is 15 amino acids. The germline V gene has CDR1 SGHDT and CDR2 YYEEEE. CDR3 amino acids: CASSFVRSGVYGYTF. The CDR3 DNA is TGTGCCAGCAGCTTCGTCCGGTCAGGCGTCTATGGCTACACCTTC. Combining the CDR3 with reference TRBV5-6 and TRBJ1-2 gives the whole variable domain DAGVTQSPTHLIKTRGQQVTLRCSPKSGHDTVSWYQQALGQGPQFIFQYYEEEERQRGNFPDRFSGHQFPNYSSELNVNALLLGDSALYLCASSFVRSGVYGYTFGSGTRLTVV.

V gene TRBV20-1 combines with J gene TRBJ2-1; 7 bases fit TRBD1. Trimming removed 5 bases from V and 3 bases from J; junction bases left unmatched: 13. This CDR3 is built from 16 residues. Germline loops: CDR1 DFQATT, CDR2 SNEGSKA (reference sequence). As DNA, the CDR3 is TGCAGTGCTCCCTCTCTTACAGGGGCCGACTACAATGAGCAGTTCTTC. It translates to CSAPSLTGADYNEQFF.

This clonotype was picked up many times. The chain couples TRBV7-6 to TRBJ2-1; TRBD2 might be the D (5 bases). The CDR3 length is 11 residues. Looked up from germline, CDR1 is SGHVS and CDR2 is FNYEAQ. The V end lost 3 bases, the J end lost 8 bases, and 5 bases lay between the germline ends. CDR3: CASSFSDEQFF. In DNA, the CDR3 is TGTGCCAGCAGCTTTAGCGATGAGCAGTTCTTC. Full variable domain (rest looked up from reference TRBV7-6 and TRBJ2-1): GAGVSQSPRYKVTKRGQDVALRCDPISGHVSLYWYRQALGQGPEFLTYFNYEAQQDKSGLPNDRFSAERPEGSISTLTIQRTEQRDSAMYRCASSFSDEQFFGPGTRLTVL.

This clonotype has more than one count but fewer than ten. DNA of the CDR3: TGTGCCAGTAGTGCCCGGCGAGGGTCCGGGGAGCTGTTTTTT. As protein: CASSARRGSGELFF. This sequence joins TRBV19 and TRBJ2-2; D perhaps matches TRBD2 (5 bases). The CDR3 consists of 14 residues. Germline loops: CDR1 LNHDA, CDR2 SQIVND (reference sequence). Trimming left V 5 bases short and J 6 bases short, with 13 bases between. Variable domain in full (rest from reference TRBV19 and TRBJ2-2): DGGITQSPKYLFRKEGQNVTLSCEQNLNHDAMYWYRQDPGQGLRLIYYSQIVNDFQKGDIAEGYSVSREKKESFPLTVTSAQKNPTAFYLCASSARRGSGELFFGEGSRLTVL.

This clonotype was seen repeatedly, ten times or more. CDR3 region: CASSIRGTNEKLFF. In DNA form, the CDR3 reads TGTGCCAGTAGTATACGTGGGACTAATGAAAAACTGTTTTTT. The V gene is TRBV19, the J gene TRBJ1-4; D gene ambiguous. The V end was cut by 2 bases, the J end by 2 bases, with 6 bases between. The CDR3 consists of 14 residues. CDR1 is LNHDA, CDR2 SQIVND, per germline (reference sequence).

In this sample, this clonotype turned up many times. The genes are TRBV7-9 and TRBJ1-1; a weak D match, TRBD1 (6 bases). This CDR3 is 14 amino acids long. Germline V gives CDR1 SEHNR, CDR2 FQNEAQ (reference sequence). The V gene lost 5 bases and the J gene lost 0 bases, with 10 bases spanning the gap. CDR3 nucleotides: TGTGCCAGCAGCAGACAGGTTATGAACACTGAAGCTTTCTTT. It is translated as CASSRQVMNTEAFF.

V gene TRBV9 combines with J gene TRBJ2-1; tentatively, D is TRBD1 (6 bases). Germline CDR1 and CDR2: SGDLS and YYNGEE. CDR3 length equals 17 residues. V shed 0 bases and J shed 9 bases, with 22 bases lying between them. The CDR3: CASSVAQGRLESSEQFF. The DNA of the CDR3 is TGTGCCAGCAGCGTAGCGCAGGGGCGGCTAGAAAGTTCTGAGCAGTTCTTC.

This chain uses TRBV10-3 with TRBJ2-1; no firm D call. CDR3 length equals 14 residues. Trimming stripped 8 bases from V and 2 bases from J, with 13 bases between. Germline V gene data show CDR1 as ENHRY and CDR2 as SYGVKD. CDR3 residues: CAIARALAYNEQFF. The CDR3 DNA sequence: TGTGCCATCGCCCGGGCATTAGCCTACAATGAGCAGTTCTTC.